This TCR beta chain derives from a study of cytomegalovirus exposure and HLA in healthy donors. PCR was performed using 60 Vbeta and 13 Jbeta primers. TCRdb keeps only in-frame clones here, not all; method: immunoSEQ multiplex PCR. Counted here are about 120,000 clones, around 78% occurring once; the ten biggest clones make up 2.5% to 3.5%. Each donor was nominally healthy when sampled (though unrecorded immune exposures were likely). This CDR3 region has 16 residues. CDR1 and CDR2 from the germline V gene are MNHEY and SMNVEV (reference sequence). The V gene lost 4 bases and the J gene lost 4 bases, with 17 bases spanning the gap.

This clonotype was obtained from a woman in her thirties in good health and CMV-seropositive. The sequenced sample was PBMCs. The chain recombines TRBV27 with TRBJ2-1; weak D call: TRBD2 (6 bases). For the CDR3, the DNA is TGTGCCAGCAGTTCGGCCTTTGGCGGGGTATACAATGAGCAGTTCTTC. Translated, it gives CASSSAFGGVYNEQFF.